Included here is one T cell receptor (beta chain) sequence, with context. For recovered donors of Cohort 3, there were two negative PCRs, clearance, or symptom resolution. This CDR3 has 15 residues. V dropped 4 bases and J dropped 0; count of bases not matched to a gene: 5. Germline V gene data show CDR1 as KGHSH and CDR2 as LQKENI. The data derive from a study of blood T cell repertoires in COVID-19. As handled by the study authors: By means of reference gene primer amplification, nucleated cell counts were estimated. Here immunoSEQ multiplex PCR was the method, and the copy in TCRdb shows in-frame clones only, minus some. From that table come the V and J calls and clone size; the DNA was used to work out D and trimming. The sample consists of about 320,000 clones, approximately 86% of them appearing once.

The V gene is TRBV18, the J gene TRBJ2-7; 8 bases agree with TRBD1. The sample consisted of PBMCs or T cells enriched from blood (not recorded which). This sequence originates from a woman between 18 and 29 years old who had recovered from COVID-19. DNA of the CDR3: TGTGCCAGCTCACAACCCGGGACAGGCTCCTACGAGCAGTACTTC. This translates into CASSQPGTGSYEQYF.